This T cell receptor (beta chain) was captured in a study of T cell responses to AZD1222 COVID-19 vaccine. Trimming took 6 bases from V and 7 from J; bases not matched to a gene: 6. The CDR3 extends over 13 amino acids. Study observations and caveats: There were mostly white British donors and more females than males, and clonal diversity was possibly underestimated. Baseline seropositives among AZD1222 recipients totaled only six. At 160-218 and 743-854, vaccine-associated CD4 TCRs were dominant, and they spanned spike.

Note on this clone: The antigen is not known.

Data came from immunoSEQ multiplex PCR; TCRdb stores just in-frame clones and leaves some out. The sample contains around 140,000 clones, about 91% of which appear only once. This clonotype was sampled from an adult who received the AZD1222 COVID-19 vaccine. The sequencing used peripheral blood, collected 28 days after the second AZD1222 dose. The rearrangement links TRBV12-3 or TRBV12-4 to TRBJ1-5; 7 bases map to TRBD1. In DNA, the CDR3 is TGTGCCAGCAGCCCAGGGGGTGGGCAGCCCCAGCATTTT. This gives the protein CASSPGGGQPQHF.